This T cell receptor (beta chain) came from a study of cytotoxic CD8 clonotypes in ibrutinib-treated CLL. Study overall: Averaging across samples gave roughly 230,000 productive templates and tens of thousands of productive rearrangements. Study conclusions and caveats: Under therapy, public clonotypes either contracted or stayed stable, and they were uncommon. While tracking circulating CD8+ T-cell counts, baseline clonality exceeded that of age-matched healthy donors.

V shed 5 bases, J shed 8 bases, and the junction held 10 bases outside the gene matches. This CDR3 spans 14 amino acids. Germline V CDR1 and CDR2: SGHAT, FQNNGV. The protocol was immunoSEQ multiplex PCR, while the TCRdb copy is restricted to in-frame clones and leaves out a portion. The sample includes about 140,000 clones, 60% to 80% of them seen just once. A note on this clone: Antigen specificity is unknown.

About 1.8 micrograms of genomic DNA came from cryopreserved PBMCs for TCR beta libraries. This receptor was taken from a human donor with chronic lymphocytic leukemia. This chain uses TRBV11-2 with TRBJ1-2; 8 bases align to TRBD1. Sequences were derived from PBMCs, sampled after 12 months of ibrutinib treatment. The CDR3 bases are TGTGCCAGCAGCACCCCGGACAGGGAGGGCGGCTACACCTTC. Its protein is CASSTPDREGGYTF.